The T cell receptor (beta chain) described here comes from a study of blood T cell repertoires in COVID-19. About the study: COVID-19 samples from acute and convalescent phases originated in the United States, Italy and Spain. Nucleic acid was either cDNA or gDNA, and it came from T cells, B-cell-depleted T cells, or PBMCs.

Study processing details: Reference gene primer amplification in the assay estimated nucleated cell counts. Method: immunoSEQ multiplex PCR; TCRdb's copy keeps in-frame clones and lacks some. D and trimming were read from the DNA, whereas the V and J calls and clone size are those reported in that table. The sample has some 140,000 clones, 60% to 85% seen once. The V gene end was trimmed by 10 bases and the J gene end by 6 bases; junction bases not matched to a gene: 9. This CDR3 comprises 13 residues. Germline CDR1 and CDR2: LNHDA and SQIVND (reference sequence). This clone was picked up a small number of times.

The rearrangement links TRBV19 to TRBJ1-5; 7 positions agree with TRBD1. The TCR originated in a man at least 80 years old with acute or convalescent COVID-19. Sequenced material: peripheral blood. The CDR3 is CATQTGLVQPQHF. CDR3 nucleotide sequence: TGTGCCACCCAGACAGGGCTGGTTCAGCCCCAGCATTTT.